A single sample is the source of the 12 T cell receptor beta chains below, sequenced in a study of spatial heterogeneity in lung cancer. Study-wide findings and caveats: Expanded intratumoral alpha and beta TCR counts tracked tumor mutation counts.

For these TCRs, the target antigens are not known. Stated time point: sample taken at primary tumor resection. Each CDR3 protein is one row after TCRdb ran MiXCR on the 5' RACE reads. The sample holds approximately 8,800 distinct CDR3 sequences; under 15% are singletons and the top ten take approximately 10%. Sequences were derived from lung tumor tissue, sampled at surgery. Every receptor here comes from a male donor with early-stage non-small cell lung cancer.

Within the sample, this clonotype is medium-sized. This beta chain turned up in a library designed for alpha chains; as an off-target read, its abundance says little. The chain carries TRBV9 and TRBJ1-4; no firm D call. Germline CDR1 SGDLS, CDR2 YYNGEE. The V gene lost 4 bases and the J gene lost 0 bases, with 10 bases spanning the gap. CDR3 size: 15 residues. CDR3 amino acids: CASSPDGATNEKLFF. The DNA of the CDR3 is TGTGCCAGCAGCCCCGACGGAGCAACTAATGAAAAACTGTTTTTT.

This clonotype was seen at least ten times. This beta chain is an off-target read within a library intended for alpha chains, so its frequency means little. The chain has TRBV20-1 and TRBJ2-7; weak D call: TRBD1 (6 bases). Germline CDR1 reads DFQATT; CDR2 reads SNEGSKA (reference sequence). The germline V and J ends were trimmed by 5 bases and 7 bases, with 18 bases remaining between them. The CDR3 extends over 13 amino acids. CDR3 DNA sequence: TGCAGTGCTCCCTGGGAGACAGGTCTTGAGCAGTACTTC. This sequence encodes CSAPWETGLEQYF.

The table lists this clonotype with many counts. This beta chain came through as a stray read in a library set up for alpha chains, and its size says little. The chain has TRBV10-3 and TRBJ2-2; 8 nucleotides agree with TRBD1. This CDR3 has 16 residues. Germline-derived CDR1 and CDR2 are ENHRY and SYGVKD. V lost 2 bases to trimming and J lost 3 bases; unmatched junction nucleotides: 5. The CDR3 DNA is TGTGCCATCAGTGAGGGGACAGGACGGGACACCGGGGAGCTGTTTTTT. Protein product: CAISEGTGRDTGELFF.

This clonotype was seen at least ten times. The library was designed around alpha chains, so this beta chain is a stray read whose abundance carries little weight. Written as DNA, the CDR3 is TGCGCCAGCAGTCAATCTGGCGGGGAGCTGTTTTTT. Translated: CASSQSGGELFF. The chain recombines TRBV23-1 with TRBJ2-2; D remains ambiguous. TRBV23-1 falls under the ORF class, with uncertain function. The CDR3 sequence is 12 residues long. Deletions cut 0 bases from V and 7 bases from J, with 3 bases between.

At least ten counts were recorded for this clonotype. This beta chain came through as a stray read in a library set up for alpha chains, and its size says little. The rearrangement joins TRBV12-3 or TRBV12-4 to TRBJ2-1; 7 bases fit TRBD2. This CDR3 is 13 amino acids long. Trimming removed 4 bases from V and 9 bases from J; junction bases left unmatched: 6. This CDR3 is CASSYFREGEQFF. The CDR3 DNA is TGTGCCAGCAGTTATTTCAGGGAGGGTGAGCAGTTCTTC.

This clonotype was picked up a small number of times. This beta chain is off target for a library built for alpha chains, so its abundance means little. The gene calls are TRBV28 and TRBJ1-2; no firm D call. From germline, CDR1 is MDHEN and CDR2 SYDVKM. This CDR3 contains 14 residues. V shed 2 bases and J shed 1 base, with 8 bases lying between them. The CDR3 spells CASSLKNINYGYTF. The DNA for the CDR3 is TGTGCCAGCAGTTTAAAGAATATTAACTATGGCTACACCTTC.

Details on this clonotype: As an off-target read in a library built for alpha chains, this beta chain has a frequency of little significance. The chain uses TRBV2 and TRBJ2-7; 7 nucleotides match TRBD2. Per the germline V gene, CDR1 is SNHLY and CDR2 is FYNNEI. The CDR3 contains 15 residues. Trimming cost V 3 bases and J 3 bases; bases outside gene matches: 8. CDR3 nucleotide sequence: TGTGCCAGCAGTGAGAGGCGGGAGACACGCTACGAGCAGTACTTC. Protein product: CASSERRETRYEQYF.

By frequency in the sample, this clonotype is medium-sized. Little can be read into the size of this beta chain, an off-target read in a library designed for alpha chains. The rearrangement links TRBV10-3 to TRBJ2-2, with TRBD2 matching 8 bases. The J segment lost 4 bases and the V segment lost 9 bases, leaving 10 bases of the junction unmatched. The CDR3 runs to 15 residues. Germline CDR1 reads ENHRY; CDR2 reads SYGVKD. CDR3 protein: CAIGRSGRGTGELFF. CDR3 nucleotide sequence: TGTGCCATTGGGCGGAGCGGGAGAGGCACCGGGGAGCTGTTTTTT.

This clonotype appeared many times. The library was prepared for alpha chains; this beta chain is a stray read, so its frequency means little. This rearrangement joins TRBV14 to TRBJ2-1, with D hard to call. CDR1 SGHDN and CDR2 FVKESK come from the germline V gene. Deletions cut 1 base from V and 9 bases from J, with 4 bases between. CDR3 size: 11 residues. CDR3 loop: CASSQVSEQFF. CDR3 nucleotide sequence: TGTGCCAGCAGCCAAGTCAGTGAGCAGTTCTTC.

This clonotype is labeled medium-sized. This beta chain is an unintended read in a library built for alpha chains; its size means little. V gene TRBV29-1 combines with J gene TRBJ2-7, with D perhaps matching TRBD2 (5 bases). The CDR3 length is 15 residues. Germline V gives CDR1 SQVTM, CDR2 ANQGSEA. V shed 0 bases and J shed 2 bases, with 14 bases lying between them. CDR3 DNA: TGCAGCGTTGAAGATCGAGAGCGGTTACCCTACGAGCAGTACTTC. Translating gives CSVEDRERLPYEQYF.

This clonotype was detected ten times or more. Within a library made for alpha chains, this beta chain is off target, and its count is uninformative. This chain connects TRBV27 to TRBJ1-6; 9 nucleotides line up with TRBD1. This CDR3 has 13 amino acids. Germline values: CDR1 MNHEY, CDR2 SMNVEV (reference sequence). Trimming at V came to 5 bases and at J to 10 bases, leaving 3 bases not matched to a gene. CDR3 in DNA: TGTGCCAGCAGTGGACAGGGGAGATCACCCCTCCACTTT. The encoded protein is CASSGQGRSPLHF.

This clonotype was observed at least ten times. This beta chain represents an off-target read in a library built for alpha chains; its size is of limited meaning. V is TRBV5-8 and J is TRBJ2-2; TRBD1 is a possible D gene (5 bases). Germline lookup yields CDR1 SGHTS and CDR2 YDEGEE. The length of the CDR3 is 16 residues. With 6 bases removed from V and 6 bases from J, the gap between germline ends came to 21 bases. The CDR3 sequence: CASNPLRQTQAGELFF. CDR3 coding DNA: TGTGCCAGCAACCCACTAAGACAGACCCAGGCCGGGGAGCTGTTTTTT.